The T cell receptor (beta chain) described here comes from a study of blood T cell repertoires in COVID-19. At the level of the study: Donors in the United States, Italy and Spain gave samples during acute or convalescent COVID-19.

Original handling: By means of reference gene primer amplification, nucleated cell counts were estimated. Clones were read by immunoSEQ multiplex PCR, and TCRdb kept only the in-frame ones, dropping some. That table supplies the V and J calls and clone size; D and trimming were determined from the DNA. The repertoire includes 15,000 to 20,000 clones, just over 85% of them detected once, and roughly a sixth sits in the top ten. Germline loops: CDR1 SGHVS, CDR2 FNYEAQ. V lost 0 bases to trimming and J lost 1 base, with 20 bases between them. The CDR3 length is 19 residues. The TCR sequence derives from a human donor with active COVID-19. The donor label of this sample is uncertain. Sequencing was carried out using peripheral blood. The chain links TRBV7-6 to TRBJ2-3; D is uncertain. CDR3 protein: CASSLASQQVQPGTDTQYF. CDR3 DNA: TGTGCCAGCAGCTTAGCGTCACAGCAAGTTCAACCGGGCACAGATACGCAGTATTTT.